These T cell receptor beta chains were read from a single sample in a study of CD8 T cells in ankylosing spondylitis. TCRdb re-derived calls from the 5' RACE reads in MiXCR, one entry per CDR3 protein. Altogether 650,000 to 800,000 distinct CDR3 sequences are present, roughly 19% being singletons, with the ten largest covering 15% to 20%. Sequenced sample: blood, either unsorted or a sorted T cell fraction (not recorded which). These receptors were collected from a male donor with ankylosing spondylitis. Both conserved end residues are part of each CDR3. Fields, in order: D gene, J gene, clone size, V gene, CDR3 DNA, CDR3 protein. D genes are given only for firm matches. Size values are once, few and many counts, or a class for expanded clones, and some rows have none.

>-|TRBJ1-1|few|TRBV6-1
TGTGCCAACCCAAACAGGGTAGAAGGCACTGAAGCTTTCTTT
CANPNRVEGTEAFF
>-|TRBJ1-5|few|TRBV6-2/TRBV6-3
TGTGCCAGCAGACGTAGCAATCAGCCCCAGCATTTT
CASRRSNQPQHF
>TRBD2|TRBJ2-7|few|TRBV18
TGTGCCAGCTCACCCGCCATAGCGGGAGGTTTCAACGAGCAGTACTTC
CASSPAIAGGFNEQYF
>TRBD2|TRBJ2-7|once|TRBV12-3/TRBV12-4
TGTGCCAGGACGAGCGGGGAGCCATACGAGCAGTACTTC
CARTSGEPYEQYF
>-|TRBJ1-1|-|TRBV7-2
TGTGCCAGCAGCTTAGGGGGACTCCTTGAAGCTTTCTTT
CASSLGGLLEAFF
>TRBD2|TRBJ2-2|few|TRBV7-9
TGTGCCAGCAGCACCACCCCTCTGAGCGGGAGGCCCGGGGAGCTGTTTTTT
CASSTTPLSGRPGELFF
>-|TRBJ1-3|many|TRBV7-2
TGTGCCAGCAGTCCCAGAACAGGGTCTGGAAACACCATATATTTT
CASSPRTGSGNTIYF
>TRBD1|TRBJ1-1|-|TRBV20-1
TGCAGTGCCAAACAGGGGGCAAGTACTGAAGCTTTCTTT
CSAKQGASTEAFF
>-|TRBJ1-1|-|TRBV7-6
TGTGCCAGCAGCTTCAGCAGGGAGGCTGAAGCTTTCTTT
CASSFSREAEAFF
>TRBD2|TRBJ2-3|-|TRBV7-3
TGTGCCAGCAGCTTAAGTGGCCAAAGTAGCGGGAGAACAGATACGCAGTATTTT
CASSLSGQSSGRTDTQYF
>-|TRBJ2-1|-|TRBV29-1
TGCAGCGTTGATAGGGGGAATGAGCAGTTCTTC
CSVDRGNEQFF
>TRBD1|TRBJ1-2|-|TRBV29-1
TGCAGCGGGGGGACAGGGAGAAAGGATGGCTACACCTTC
CSGGTGRKDGYTF
>-|TRBJ2-2|few|TRBV6-1
TGTGCCAGCAGCTCCCGGTCCACCGAGGGCGGGGGGGAGCTGTTTTTT
CASSSRSTEGGGELFF
>-|TRBJ1-1|many|TRBV5-1
TGCGCCAGCAGCTTGGCGGACTCGAACACTGAAGCTTTCTTT
CASSLADSNTEAFF
>TRBD1|TRBJ2-3|-|TRBV5-1
TGCGCCAGCAGCTTGGGGGACAGGGAGACAGATACGCAGTATTTT
CASSLGDRETDTQYF
>-|TRBJ2-7|-|TRBV15
TGTGCCACCAGCACCGGCCCCACCGTGTCCTACGAGCAGTACTTC
CATSTGPTVSYEQYF
>TRBD1|TRBJ2-1|few|TRBV15
TGTGCCACCAGCAGAGAAGGGGACAGCTACAATGAGCAGTTCTTC
CATSREGDSYNEQFF
>TRBD2|TRBJ2-2|few|TRBV10-3
TGTGCCATCAGTGGACTAGCGGGAGGGCGGACCGGGGAGCTGTTTTTT
CAISGLAGGRTGELFF
>-|TRBJ2-1|-|TRBV30
TGTGCCTGGGGGCAGGGAGGCAATGAGCAGTTCTTC
CAWGQGGNEQFF
>TRBD2|TRBJ2-3|-|TRBV20-1
TGCAGTGCCGCGACTAGCGGGAAGTCAGATACGCAGTATTTT
CSAATSGKSDTQYF
>TRBD2|TRBJ2-7|few|TRBV29-1
TGCAGCGTTGAAGATCGGGGGGACGGCTCCTACGAGCAGTACTTC
CSVEDRGDGSYEQYF
>-|TRBJ2-3|few|TRBV29-1
TGCAGCGTTGAATTGGGGCATACGCAGTATTTT
CSVELGHTQYF
>TRBD2|TRBJ2-3|few|TRBV5-1
TGCGCCAGCAGCCTCAAACGAACCGGGACTAGCGGGGGGGCCGCAGATACGCAGTATTTT
CASSLKRTGTSGGAADTQYF
>TRBD1|TRBJ1-6|few|TRBV7-2
TGTGCCAGCAGCTCTCCGGGACAGGGAAATAATTCACCCCTCCACTTT
CASSSPGQGNNSPLHF
>-|TRBJ2-7|-|TRBV12-3/TRBV12-4
TGTGCCAGCAGTTTGTACGGGCCCAACTCCTACGAGCAGTACTTC
CASSLYGPNSYEQYF
>-|TRBJ2-3|-|TRBV7-3
TGTGCCAGCAGCTTAAGCCCCAGGGGGGCAGATACGCAGTATTTT
CASSLSPRGADTQYF
>-|TRBJ2-1|few|TRBV6-1
TGTGCCAGCAGTGACGGGGGCTACAATGAGCAGTTCTTC
CASSDGGYNEQFF
>TRBD2|TRBJ2-7|few|TRBV12-3/TRBV12-4
TGTGCCAGCAGCTTCGGACTAGGTCGGGAGCAGTACTTC
CASSFGLGREQYF
>TRBD2|TRBJ2-5|-|TRBV9
TGTGCCAGCAGCTCACGGATAGCGGGAGGTGCGGAGACCCAGTACTTC
CASSSRIAGGAETQYF
>-|TRBJ1-2|few|TRBV12-3/TRBV12-4
TGTGCCAGCAGTTTCACAGACACATATGGCTACACCTTC
CASSFTDTYGYTF
>TRBD1|TRBJ2-7|few|TRBV29-1
TGCAGCGCCATACTACACCCAGGGGGCACTCCCTCCTACGAGCAGTACTTC
CSAILHPGGTPSYEQYF
>-|TRBJ1-1|-|TRBV12-3/TRBV12-4
TGTGCCAGCAGTTTAGAGGGCAGGGCTATGAACACTGAAGCTTTCTTT
CASSLEGRAMNTEAFF
>TRBD2|TRBJ2-5|few|TRBV12-3/TRBV12-4
TGTGCCAGCAGCCAAGGACTAGCGGGAGGGCCGATCCAAGAGACCCAGTACTTC
CASSQGLAGGPIQETQYF
>TRBD1|TRBJ2-7|-|TRBV5-1
TGCGCCAGCAGCCAAACAGGGGGTAGCTTCTACGAGCAGTACTTC
CASSQTGGSFYEQYF
>-|TRBJ2-7|-|TRBV12-3/TRBV12-4
TGTGCCAGCACCTCGACGAGGGAGCAGTACTTC
CASTSTREQYF
>-|TRBJ2-1|-|TRBV3-1
TGTGCCAGCAGCCAAGGTTGGTCTCCGCTCAATGAGCAGTTCTTC
CASSQGWSPLNEQFF
>TRBD2|TRBJ2-3|-|TRBV9
TGTGCCAGCAGCGTAGCCCCCGGACAAACTAGCGGAGTCACAGATACGCAGTATTTT
CASSVAPGQTSGVTDTQYF
>-|TRBJ2-2|-|TRBV5-1
TGCGCCAGCAGCTTGTCGGCCGCCAGTGTCGGGGAGCTGTTTTTT
CASSLSAASVGELFF
>-|TRBJ2-7|few|TRBV3-1
TGTGCCAGCAGCCAACGTTCGGTTTCCTACGAGCAGTACTTC
CASSQRSVSYEQYF
>TRBD2|TRBJ2-5|many|TRBV28
TGTGCCAGCAGTTCAGCGGGAGTTCGAGAGACCCAGTACTTC
CASSSAGVRETQYF
>TRBD2|TRBJ2-3|-|TRBV7-9
TGTGCCAGCAGCTCCACCGGGAGGGATACGCAGTATTTT
CASSSTGRDTQYF
>TRBD1|TRBJ2-7|few|TRBV5-1
TGCGCCAGCAGCCTACGACAGGGCCGATACCTGGAGCAGTACTTC
CASSLRQGRYLEQYF
>-|TRBJ2-1|many|TRBV29-1
TGCAGCGTTGAGGTTGGGGGAAATGAGCAGTTCTTC
CSVEVGGNEQFF
>-|TRBJ2-2|many|TRBV9
TGTGCCAGCAGCGTAGAGGACACCGGGGAGCTGTTTTTT
CASSVEDTGELFF